The T cell receptor beta chain under discussion was sequenced for a study of T cells in Graves' hyperthyroidism and ophthalmopathy. The sample holds many counts of this clonotype. Template material for amplifying TCR beta CDR3 regions consisted of RNA transcripts. TCR CDR3 regions were first amplified by RT-PCR with HTBI primers. MiXCR, applied by TCRdb to the multiplex PCR reads, yields one record per CDR3 protein. The repertoire has about 160,000 distinct CDR3 sequences, approximately 9% of them found once; the top ten carry roughly 23%. Germline V gene data show CDR1 as SGHAT and CDR2 as FQDESV (reference sequence). This CDR3 region has 12 residues. Trimming pared 5 bases from V and 5 bases from J, leaving 10 bases between.

The V gene is TRBV11-1, the J gene TRBJ2-7; no clear D. The receptor's source is a woman aged 18-29 years with Graves' hyperthyroidism that later progressed to Graves' ophthalmopathy. The specimen was blood. The CDR3 DNA is TGTGCCAGCAGCCTTGACAATGACGAGCAGTACTTC. Its translation is CASSLDNDEQYF.